This record concerns one T cell receptor beta chain sequence. Its antigen is not known. RNA transcripts were the template for amplifying TCR beta CDR3 regions. The TCR CDR3 first-round RT-PCR relied on the HTBI primer set. TCRdb fed the multiplex PCR reads into MiXCR, producing one record per CDR3 protein. The data contain roughly 500,000 distinct CDR3 sequences, 40% to 50% of them singletons. CDR1 is SGHTA, CDR2 FQGTGA, per germline. Trimming took off 0 bases at V and 3 bases at J, with 14 bases between the two ends. CDR3 length equals 17 residues. The record originates from a study of T cells in Graves' hyperthyroidism and ophthalmopathy. Study-wide findings and caveats: By a 13 V-J model, ophthalmopathy was set apart from stable hyperthyroidism. Blood also showed most of the thyroid clonotypes that were expanded above 0.001.

The sequence came from an adult woman with Graves' disease, either hyperthyroidism or ophthalmopathy (not recorded which). The chain is built from TRBV7-3 and TRBJ2-2; D gene uncertain. Material for sequencing was peripheral blood or thyroid tissue (not recorded which). The DNA for the CDR3 is TGTGCCAGCAGCTTAACTTCGCAGATTTGGGACACCGGGGAGCTGTTTTTT. Protein product: CASSLTSQIWDTGELFF.